A selection of T cell receptor beta chains follows, all from one sample in a study of PD-1 blockade in classical Hodgkin lymphoma. Assay used: immunoSEQ multiplex PCR; TCRdb lists only in-frame clones, some missing. The sample has around 150,000 clones, 78% seen once; the top ten hold roughly 9.2%. Sequences were derived from peripheral blood mononuclear cells (PBMCs), sampled before the second cycle of nivolumab. The receptors originated from a human donor with classical Hodgkin lymphoma. Both conserved end residues are part of each CDR3. D genes are given only for firm matches. Rows may omit the clone size; those that give it use once, few, many or a size class.

clone_size d_call j_call v_call cdr3_aa cdr3_nt
- TRBD1 TRBJ2-1 TRBV9 CASSVTGTGPSNEQFF TGTGCCAGCAGCGTAACCGGGACAGGGCCAAGCAATGAGCAGTTCTTC
- TRBD1 TRBJ1-6 TRBV6-5 CASSRGTGLNSPLHF TGTGCCAGCAGCCGCGGGACAGGGCTTAATTCACCCCTCCACTTT
- - TRBJ2-2 TRBV9 CASSVQGSRELFF TGTGCCAGCAGCGTGCAGGGTAGCCGGGAGCTGTTTTTT
- - TRBJ1-2 TRBV5-1 CASSLATAGDGYTF TGCGCCAGCAGCTTGGCGACGGCGGGAGATGGCTACACCTTC
- - TRBJ2-1 TRBV19 CASSPQGSYNEQFF TGTGCCAGTAGCCCTCAGGGCTCCTACAATGAGCAGTTCTTC
- - TRBJ1-5 TRBV18 CASSPSNQPQHF TGTGCCAGCTCACCAAGCAATCAGCCCCAGCATTTT
once TRBD2 TRBJ2-2 TRBV6-4 CASSRLAGTNTGELFF TGTGCCAGCAGCCGACTAGCGGGGACGAACACCGGGGAGCTGTTTTTT
- - TRBJ2-7 TRBV6-6 CASSYSSYEQYF TGTGCCAGCAGTTACAGCTCCTACGAGCAGTACTTC
- - TRBJ2-1 TRBV5-1 CASSLGDKYNEQFF TGCGCCAGCAGCTTGGGCGACAAATACAATGAGCAGTTCTTC
- TRBD2 TRBJ2-7 TRBV18 CASSPTATGTGLAGEGTEYF TGTGCCAGCTCACCGACCGCGACAGGGACCGGACTAGCGGGAGAAGGTACGGAGTACTTC
- - TRBJ2-1 TRBV7-2 CASSLFPSNNEQFF TGTGCCAGCAGCTTGTTCCCCTCTAACAATGAGCAGTTCTTC
few TRBD1 TRBJ1-5 TRBV6-6 CASSWGTGVQPQHF TGTGCCAGCAGTTGGGGGACAGGGGTTCAGCCCCAGCATTTT
- TRBD1 TRBJ2-7 TRBV19 CASSIKGQDYEQYF TGTGCCAGTAGTATTAAGGGACAGGACTACGAGCAGTACTTC
once TRBD2 TRBJ2-1 TRBV28 CASSPHRGSGDYNEQFF TGTGCCAGCAGTCCTCACCGGGGTAGCGGGGACTACAATGAGCAGTTCTTC
- TRBD2 TRBJ2-1 TRBV28 CASSTSGPSEQFF TGTGCCAGCAGCACTAGCGGGCCGAGTGAGCAGTTCTTC
few - TRBJ1-3 TRBV6-5 CASSYDGGSGNTIYF TGTGCCAGCAGTTACGATGGGGGCTCTGGAAACACCATATATTTT
once TRBD2 TRBJ2-3 TRBV19 CASSGLTDTQYF TGTGCCAGCTCGGGACTAACAGATACGCAGTATTTT
- - TRBJ1-5 TRBV4-3 CASSQTVNQPQHF TGCGCCAGCAGCCAGACAGTTAATCAGCCCCAGCATTTT
once - TRBJ2-3 TRBV6-5 CASSSPGQPDTQYF TGTGCCAGCAGTTCCCCCGGACAGCCAGATACGCAGTATTTT
- - TRBJ1-5 TRBV6-6 CASSRSGALAQHF TGTGCCAGCAGTCGTAGTGGGGCCCTGGCCCAGCATTTT
- - TRBJ1-1 TRBV7-8 CASSTDMEAFF TGTGCCAGCAGCACGGACATGGAAGCTTTCTTT
- TRBD1 TRBJ1-1 TRBV7-2 CASSWIRGPLNTEAFF TGTGCCAGCAGCTGGATCAGGGGGCCCCTGAACACTGAAGCTTTCTTT
- - TRBJ2-3 TRBV6-6 CASSSIDTQYF TGTGCCAGCAGTTCGATAGATACGCAGTATTTT
- - TRBJ1-1 TRBV5-1 CASSSTRTGRGVNTEAFF TGCGCCAGCAGCTCTACCCGAACAGGGCGAGGAGTGAACACTGAAGCTTTCTTT
many - TRBJ2-7 TRBV5-1 CASSLIWDPAYEQYF TGCGCCAGCAGCTTAATCTGGGACCCCGCCTACGAGCAGTACTTC
- - TRBJ2-1 TRBV30 CLVQNYNEQFF TGTTTGGTGCAGAACTACAATGAGCAGTTCTTC
few - TRBJ1-2 TRBV6-5 CASSSGAYGYTF TGTGCCAGCAGTTCAGGGGCGTATGGCTACACCTTC
- - TRBJ1-2 TRBV7-9 CASSLEERVYGYTF TGTGCCAGCAGCTTAGAAGAGAGGGTATATGGCTACACCTTC
- - TRBJ2-7 TRBV28 CASSSNAFAGRLKYF TGTGCCAGCAGTTCGAACGCATTCGCAGGGCGCCTGAAGTACTTC
- TRBD1 TRBJ1-2 TRBV27 CASRRTGGSYGYTF TGTGCCAGCAGGAGGACAGGGGGCTCCTATGGCTACACCTTC
few - TRBJ2-2 TRBV5-1 CASMDVSAGTGELFF TGCGCCAGCATGGACGTTAGCGCGGGCACCGGGGAGCTGTTTTTT
once - TRBJ1-1 TRBV4-1 CASSQDLWQGYTEAFF TGCGCCAGCAGCCAAGATCTTTGGCAGGGTTACACTGAAGCTTTCTTT
- TRBD2 TRBJ2-1 TRBV19 CASSIEELAGGHEQFF TGTGCCAGTAGTATAGAAGAACTAGCGGGGGGGCATGAGCAGTTCTTC
few - TRBJ2-5 TRBV7-2 CASSFRGSQETQYF TGTGCCAGCAGCTTTAGGGGGTCCCAAGAGACCCAGTACTTC
- TRBD1 TRBJ1-1 TRBV18 CASSPLRQGRSEAFF TGTGCCAGCTCACCACTTCGACAGGGACGGAGTGAAGCTTTCTTT
- - TRBJ1-3 TRBV6-4 CASSNSGNTIYF TGTGCCAGCAGTAACTCTGGAAACACCATATATTTT
few - TRBJ1-2 TRBV6-6 CASSSLTGNYGYTF TGTGCCAGCAGTTCGCTTACTGGGAACTATGGCTACACCTTC